This T cell receptor (beta chain) was identified in a study of Ad26.COV2.S vaccination and SARS-CoV-2 variants. General study findings and limits: Spike-specific TCR breadth was greater in vaccine than placebo recipients. Measurements of TCR breadth and depth may have given underestimates of the total T cell responses.

Profiling relied on immunoSEQ multiplex PCR, and the TCRdb table lists in-frame clones only, not all of them. The sample records roughly 350,000 clones, about 87% being singletons. Treatment given: some 20 received Ad26.COV2.S at low or high dose, single or two shots; several received placebo; per-sample allocation not given. Sampling took place 63 days after the first vaccine or placebo injection. Cohort 1b enrolled adults aged 18-55 years in Boston. V was cut by 6 bases and J by 5 bases, with 17 bases left in between. This CDR3 comprises 14 residues. Germline CDR1 MNHEY, CDR2 SVGAGI. On this clone itself: Antigen unknown.

The sequence was obtained from a person aged 18-65 years who received the Ad26.COV2.S COVID-19 vaccine or a placebo. This rearrangement joins TRBV6-5 to TRBJ2-7; either TRBD1 or TRBD2 may fit D (6 bases each). The input for sequencing was peripheral blood, taken in a trial of Ad26.COV2.S vaccine versus placebo. The CDR3 DNA reads TGTGCCAGCAGCGTGAGGGGGGAGATTGACGAGCAGTACTTC. Protein sequence: CASSVRGEIDEQYF.